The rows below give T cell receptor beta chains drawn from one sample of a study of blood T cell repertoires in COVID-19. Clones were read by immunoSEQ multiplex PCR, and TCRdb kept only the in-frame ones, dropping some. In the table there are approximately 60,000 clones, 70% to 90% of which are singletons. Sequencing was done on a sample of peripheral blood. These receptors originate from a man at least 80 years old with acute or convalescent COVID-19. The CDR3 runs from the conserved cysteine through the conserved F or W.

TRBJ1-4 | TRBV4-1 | CASSPRGQGATNEKLFF
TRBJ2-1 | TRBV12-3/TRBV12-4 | CASSSGTTNEQFF
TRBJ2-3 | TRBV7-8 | CASSLRRGPDTQYF
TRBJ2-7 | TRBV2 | CASSEGLAGYEQYF
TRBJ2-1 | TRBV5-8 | CASSASGLAGFREQFF
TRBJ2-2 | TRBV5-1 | CASSSGPGFTGELFF
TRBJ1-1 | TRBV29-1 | CSALGQGHTEAFF
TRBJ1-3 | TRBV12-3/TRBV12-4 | CATRQGARNTIYF
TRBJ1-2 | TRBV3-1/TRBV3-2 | CASSQDTGGGRGYTF
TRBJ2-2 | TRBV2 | CASSGRTGGNTGELFF
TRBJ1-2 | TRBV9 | CASSERTGANYGYTF
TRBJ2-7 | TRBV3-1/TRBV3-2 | CASSQGQGAFYEQYF
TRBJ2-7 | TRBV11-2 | CASSAPRTGPYEQYF
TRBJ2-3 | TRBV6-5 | CASTLGGHTTDTQYF
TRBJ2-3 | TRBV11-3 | CASSSGGGTDTQYF
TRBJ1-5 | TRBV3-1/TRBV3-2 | CASSQAHSNQPQHF
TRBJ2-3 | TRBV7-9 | CASSFGTSTDTQYF
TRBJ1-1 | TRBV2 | CASNVQRAGEAFF
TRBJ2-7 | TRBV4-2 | CASSQDRTSRDEQYF
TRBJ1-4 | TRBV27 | CASSLSSQGRNEKLFF
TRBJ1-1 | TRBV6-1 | CASSEAGEGNTEAFF
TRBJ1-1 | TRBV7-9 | CASSFGGDTEAFF
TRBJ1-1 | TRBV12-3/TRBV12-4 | CASSYMGGTEAFF
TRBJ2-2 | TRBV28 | CASSTGGAGELFF
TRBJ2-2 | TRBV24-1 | CATSAGDTGELFF
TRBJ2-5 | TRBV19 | CASSPLDRQETQYF
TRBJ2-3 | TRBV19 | CASSIDRGLSTDTQYF
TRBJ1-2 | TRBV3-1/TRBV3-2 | CASSQGTGNYGYTF
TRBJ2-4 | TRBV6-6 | CASSLGGMGHAKNIQYF
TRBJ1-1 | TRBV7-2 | CASSLDAGTGTEAFF
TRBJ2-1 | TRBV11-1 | CASSGVARERDNEQFF
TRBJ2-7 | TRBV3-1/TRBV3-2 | CASSSHMDEQYF
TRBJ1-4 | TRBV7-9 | CASSPGQGRRGEKLFF
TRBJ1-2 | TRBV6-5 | CASSYSGGTGKGYTF
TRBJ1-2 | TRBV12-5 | CASDQQGLGGYTF
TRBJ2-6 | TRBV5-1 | CASSLDSPGANVLTF
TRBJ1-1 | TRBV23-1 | CASSPPAGENTEAFF
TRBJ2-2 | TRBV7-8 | CASSIGTQGTGELFF
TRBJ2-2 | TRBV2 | CASRILGLAGGNTGELFF
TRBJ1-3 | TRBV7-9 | CASRDRITTGNTIYF
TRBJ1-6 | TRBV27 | CASSSDRLGNSPLHF
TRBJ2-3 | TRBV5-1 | CASSSFGGGEDTQYF
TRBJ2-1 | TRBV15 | CATSRDAVPRQGEFF
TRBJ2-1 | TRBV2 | CASSDSGLAGDEQFF
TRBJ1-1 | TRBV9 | CASTLGTGNTEAFF
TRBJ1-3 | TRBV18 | CASSVDREGNTIYF
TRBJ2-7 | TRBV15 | CATSRENMYEQYF
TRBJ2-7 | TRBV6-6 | CASSSRQGGYEQYF
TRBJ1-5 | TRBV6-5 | CASSGSGDQPQHF
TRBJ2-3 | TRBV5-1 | CASSLAAGPSTDTQYF
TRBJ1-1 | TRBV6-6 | CASSDLRGPHTEAFF
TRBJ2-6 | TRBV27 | CASSLGSGGALSGANVLTF
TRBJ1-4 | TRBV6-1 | CASSEGGSPWLTNEKLFF
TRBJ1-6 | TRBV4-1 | CASSQGDRGGNSPLHF
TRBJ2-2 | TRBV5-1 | CASSYVAGSNTGELFF